These 20 T cell receptor beta chains came from one sample sequenced in a study of regulatory T cells (dated by TCRdb to between 2018 and 2020). The library was produced with the immunoSEQ multiplex PCR assay. The multiplex PCR relied on 52 forward TRBV primers and 13 reverse TRBJ primers, and amplification bias was corrected through assay-based and computational methods. TCRdb retrieved this table from immuneACCESS and kept in-frame rearrangements only. Not all clones are present; in checked studies, unresolved V genes account for under half, and no reason is known for the remainder. Counted in this sample were approximately 20,000 clones; over 85% of them appeared once. The ten largest clonotypes hold 3.5% of the sample. Sequencing input: CD8+ T cells sorted from blood. The source is a child aged 2-15 years with CD3G deficiency.

The chain carries TRBV6-1 and TRBJ1-1; 7 positions agree with TRBD1. J lost 5 bases, V lost 2 bases, and 14 bases had no gene match. The CDR3 spans 17 residues. Germline-derived CDR1 and CDR2 are MNHNS and SASEGT. Here the CDR3 reads CASSELRGEGARTEAFF. Written as DNA, the CDR3 is TGTGCCAGCAGTGAACTTCGGGGGGAGGGGGCGAGAACTGAAGCTTTCTTT.

The V gene is TRBV30, the J gene TRBJ2-7, with D possibly matching TRBD2 (5 bases). CDR3 length equals 13 residues. V shed 5 bases and J shed 6 bases, with 17 bases lying between them. Germline V gene data show CDR1 as GTSNPN and CDR2 as SVGIG (reference sequence). The CDR3 DNA reads as TGTGCCTGGGGAGGAGTCCACCACGGCGAGCAGTACTTC. Amino acids: CAWGGVHHGEQYF.

The rearrangement uses TRBV6-1 and TRBJ2-1; the match to TRBD2 covers 9 bases. Germline V gene data show CDR1 as MNHNS and CDR2 as SASEGT. V was pared by 1 base and J by 6 bases, with 7 bases of the junction left unmatched. The CDR3 spans 16 residues. The CDR3 nucleotides read TGTGCCAGCAGTGAAGAAAAGCGGGAGGCGGGCAATGAGCAGTTCTTC. Residues: CASSEEKREAGNEQFF.

In its sample, this clone was seen once. V is TRBV19 and J is TRBJ2-7; 9 bases line up with TRBD1. Looked up from germline, CDR1 is LNHDA and CDR2 is SQIVND (reference sequence). This CDR3 comprises 14 residues. V shed 3 bases and J 4 bases; nucleotides not matched to a gene: 4. The CDR3 bases are TGTGCCAGTAGTATGGGGACAGGGACATACGAGCAGTACTTC. Its translation: CASSMGTGTYEQYF. The full variable domain, completed using reference TRBV19 and TRBJ2-7, is DGGITQSPKYLFRKEGQNVTLSCEQNLNHDAMYWYRQDPGQGLRLIYYSQIVNDFQKGDIAEGYSVSREKKESFPLTVTSAQKNPTAFYLCASSMGTGTYEQYFGPGTRLTVT.

This clone was observed a few times. The chain carries TRBV10-3 and TRBJ2-7; TRBD2 agrees at 7 bases. V gave up 4 bases and J gave up 4 bases; unmatched junction bases: 4. The CDR3 has 13 amino acids. From germline, CDR1 is ENHRY and CDR2 SYGVKD. The CDR3 DNA is TGTGCCATCAGTGCGGGAGGAAGGTACGAGCAGTACTTC. It encodes CAISAGGRYEQYF.

This sequence joins TRBV27 and TRBJ2-1; 11 positions match TRBD2. The CDR3 is made up of 15 amino acids. Looked up from germline, CDR1 is MNHEY and CDR2 is SMNVEV (reference sequence). With 4 bases clipped from V and 9 bases from J, the junction kept 8 bases outside the gene matches. The CDR3 region has the DNA TGTGCCAGCAGTTCCTTAGCGGGAGGGCCGGGTGAGCAGTTCTTC. It specifies CASSSLAGGPGEQFF.

The rearrangement links TRBV7-9 to TRBJ2-1, with D tentatively TRBD1 or TRBD2 (5 bases each). This CDR3 contains 15 residues. Germline V gene data show CDR1 as SEHNR and CDR2 as FQNEAQ (reference sequence). Deletions cut 1 base from V and 1 base from J, with 8 bases between. CDR3 sequence: CASSLDGASYNEQFF. CDR3 nucleotide sequence: TGTGCCAGCAGCTTAGACGGGGCTTCCTACAATGAGCAGTTCTTC.

V is TRBV19 and J is TRBJ2-7; D tentatively reads TRBD1 or TRBD2 (5 bases each). Per the germline V gene, CDR1 is LNHDA and CDR2 is SQIVND (reference sequence). This CDR3 has 15 residues. Trimming pared 5 bases from V and 1 base from J, leaving 15 bases between. The CDR3 DNA sequence: TGTGCCAGTAGTTCCTCCGGGACGGATTCCTACGAGCAGTACTTC. It is translated as CASSSSGTDSYEQYF.

The V call is TRBV28, the J call TRBJ2-6, with D tentatively TRBD1 (5 bases). The germline CDR1 and CDR2 sequences are MDHEN and SYDVKM. The CDR3 extends over 17 amino acids. V lost 5 bases, J lost 0 bases, and 14 bases lay in between. The DNA for the CDR3 is TGTGCCAGCAGTGGGGCCGGGCCGTACTCTGGGGCCAACGTCCTGACTTTC. It is translated as CASSGAGPYSGANVLTF. Drawing the rest from reference TRBV28 and TRBJ2-6, the complete variable domain is DVKVTQSSRYLVKRTGEKVFLECVQDMDHENMFWYRQDPGLGLRLIYFSYDVKMKEKGDIPEGYSVSREKKERFSLILESASTNQTSMYLCASSGAGPYSGANVLTFGAGSRLTVL.

The CDR3 spells CASSPRGLGTDTQYF. The CDR3 DNA follows: TGCGCCAGCAGCCCCCGAGGGCTGGGCACAGATACGCAGTATTTT. The rearrangement links TRBV5-1 to TRBJ2-3, with a tentative D call TRBD2 (5 bases). Germline assignment: CDR1 SGHRS and CDR2 YFSETQ. Trimming shortened V by 4 bases and J by 1 base, and 13 bases separated the two germline ends. The length of the CDR3 is 15 residues.

This clone appeared once. This rearrangement joins TRBV5-1 to TRBJ1-2; no definite D call. The V end lost 0 bases, the J end lost 1 base, and 4 bases lay between the germline ends. The germline V gene has CDR1 SGHRS and CDR2 YFSETQ. CDR3 size: 13 residues. CDR3 sequence (DNA): TGCGCCAGCAGCTTGGGGGGTAACTATGGCTACACCTTC. Translation gives CASSLGGNYGYTF.

The V and J genes are TRBV6-6 and TRBJ2-7; D is possibly TRBD1 or TRBD2 (5 bases each). Germline CDR1 and CDR2: MNHNY and SVGAGI (reference sequence). This CDR3 is built from 13 residues. V lost 6 bases, J lost 5 bases, and 14 bases lay in between. The CDR3, as DNA: TGTGCCAGCAGCCAAACGGGGCTTCACGAGCAGTACTTC. It encodes CASSQTGLHEQYF.

This chain links TRBV11-2 with TRBJ2-7; TRBD2 agrees at 7 bases. The CDR3 consists of 16 residues. With 6 bases clipped from V and 1 base from J, the junction kept 12 bases outside the gene matches. Germline V gives CDR1 SGHAT, CDR2 FQNNGV. CDR3 region: CASSPLSGRGSYEQYF. CDR3 DNA: TGTGCCAGCAGTCCTCTCTCGGGGAGGGGATCCTACGAGCAGTACTTC.

The chain links TRBV7-8 to TRBJ2-3, with 9 bases that match TRBD2. V trimming: 5 bases; J trimming: 3 bases; junction bases outside the gene matches: 6. This CDR3 is 15 amino acids long. CDR1 is SGHVS, CDR2 FQNEAQ, per germline. CDR3 loop: CASSRGRALTDTQYF. The CDR3 DNA is TGTGCCAGCAGCCGCGGGAGGGCCTTGACAGATACGCAGTATTTT. Using reference TRBV7-8 and TRBJ2-3 for the parts outside the CDR3, the full variable domain is GAGVSQSPRYKVAKRGQDVALRCDPISGHVSLFWYQQALGQGPEFLTYFQNEAQLDKSGLPSDRFFAERPEGSVSTLKIQRTQQEDSAVYLCASSRGRALTDTQYFGPGTRLTVL.

This clone was found once. Here the CDR3 reads CASSSLDRGPYEKLFF. As DNA, the CDR3 is TGTGCCAGCAGTAGCCTCGACAGGGGCCCTTACGAAAAACTGTTTTTT. The J gene is TRBJ1-4, the V gene TRBV28, with 8 bases aligning to TRBD1. This CDR3 is built from 16 residues. Trimming took 5 bases from V and 8 from J; bases not matched to a gene: 13. CDR1 is MDHEN and CDR2 is SYDVKM in the germline V gene.

The gene calls are TRBV28 and TRBJ2-1; D is perhaps TRBD2 (6 bases). The V end was cut by 5 bases, the J end by 6 bases, with 20 bases between. The CDR3 runs 16 residues. Germline V gene data show CDR1 as MDHEN and CDR2 as SYDVKM. CDR3 residues: CASSPRPVGGVNEQFF. The CDR3 coding sequence is TGTGCCAGCAGTCCCCGACCCGTTGGCGGGGTCAATGAGCAGTTCTTC.

This clone came up once. This chain uses TRBV28 with TRBJ2-1; 14 bases line up with TRBD2. The CDR3 has 18 amino acids. Germline-derived CDR1 and CDR2 are MDHEN and SYDVKM. V lost 4 bases, J lost 10 bases, and 15 bases stayed unmatched. CDR3 amino acids: CASSSGTSGSGVGLEQFF. CDR3 in DNA: TGTGCCAGCAGTTCCGGGACTAGCGGGAGTGGGGTGGGGTTGGAGCAGTTCTTC.

The gene calls are TRBV6-1 and TRBJ1-2; 7 positions match TRBD1. Germline V CDR1 and CDR2: MNHNS, SASEGT. This CDR3 is 13 amino acids long. The J segment lost 5 bases and the V segment lost 5 bases, leaving 5 bases of the junction unmatched. The CDR3 region is CASSTQGGYGYTF. In nucleotides, the CDR3 is TGTGCCAGCAGTACCCAGGGGGGTTATGGCTACACCTTC.

V and J are TRBV19 and TRBJ2-2; TRBD2 aligns across 7 bases. Trimming cost V 4 bases and J 5 bases; bases outside gene matches: 1. This CDR3 has 13 residues. The germline V gene encodes CDR1 LNHDA and CDR2 SQIVND (reference sequence). This CDR3 reads CASSTGGTGELFF. The CDR3 DNA reads as TGTGCCAGTAGTACCGGGGGGACCGGGGAGCTGTTTTTT.

This chain uses TRBV11-2 with TRBJ2-1, with TRBD2 matching 7 bases. Germline-derived CDR1 and CDR2 are SGHAT and FQNNGV. J gave up 7 bases and V 5 bases, and 5 bases lay outside the gene matches. The CDR3 has 13 amino acids. As DNA, the CDR3 is TGTGCCAGCAGCCCAACTAGCGTAAATGAGCAGTTCTTC. It is translated as CASSPTSVNEQFF.